The rows below give T cell receptor beta chains drawn from one sample of a study of CD8 T cells in Susac syndrome. TCRdb fed the immunoSEQ multiplex PCR reads into MiXCR, producing one record per CDR3 protein. The sample includes 150,000 to 200,000 distinct CDR3 sequences, around 95% seen only once; the top ten take 0.13%. The sequenced sample was CD4+ T cells from PBMCs. The receptors were gathered from a human donor in good health. CDR3s include the opening cysteine and the closing phenylalanine or tryptophan. The order of the fields is J gene, V gene, clone size, D gene, CDR3 protein, CDR3 DNA. The D gene is left open where the match is weak. Where a row states a size, it is once, few, many or the class of an expanded clone; other rows omit it.

J: TRBJ2-1
V: TRBV24-1
size: once
D: TRBD2
CDR3: CATSDWRLAGASSYNEQFF
DNA: TGTGCCACCAGTGATTGGAGACTAGCGGGGGCCAGCTCCTACAATGAGCAGTTCTTC

J: TRBJ2-7
V: TRBV5-1
size: NA
D: NA
CDR3: CASSFDYEQYF
DNA: TGCGCCAGCAGCTTCGACTACGAGCAGTACTTC

J: TRBJ2-7
V: TRBV7-6
size: NA
D: NA
CDR3: CASSRRGIVEQYF
DNA: TGTGCCAGCAGTCGTCGGGGAATAGTCGAGCAGTACTTC

J: TRBJ1-2
V: TRBV6-1
size: NA
D: TRBD1
CDR3: CASSERGQVADGYTF
DNA: TGTGCCAGCAGTGAGAGGGGACAGGTTGCGGATGGCTACACCTTC

J: TRBJ2-5
V: TRBV5-5
size: once
D: NA
CDR3: CASSPQGQREETQYF
DNA: TGTGCCAGCAGCCCGCAAGGACAGCGCGAAGAGACCCAGTACTTC

J: TRBJ1-2
V: TRBV9
size: NA
D: TRBD1
CDR3: CASSEDRGNYGYTF
DNA: TGTGCCAGCAGCGAGGACAGGGGAAACTATGGCTACACCTTC

J: TRBJ2-1
V: TRBV5-1
size: few
D: TRBD2
CDR3: CASSLTSGANEQFF
DNA: TGCGCCAGCAGCTTGACTAGCGGGGCTAATGAGCAGTTCTTC

J: TRBJ1-5
V: TRBV27
size: NA
D: NA
CDR3: CASSFDSYSNQPQHF
DNA: TGTGCCAGCAGTTTTGACAGTTATAGCAATCAGCCCCAGCATTTT

J: TRBJ1-2
V: TRBV2
size: NA
D: NA
CDR3: CASSDDRPSGYTF
DNA: TGTGCCAGCAGTGATGACAGGCCGAGTGGCTACACCTTC

J: TRBJ1-4
V: TRBV29-1
size: NA
D: TRBD1
CDR3: CSVGDSNEKLFF
DNA: TGCAGCGTCGGGGACAGCAATGAAAAACTGTTTTTT

J: TRBJ2-5
V: TRBV20-1
size: NA
D: TRBD2
CDR3: CSAPGLAETQYF
DNA: TGCAGTGCCCCCGGACTAGCTGAGACCCAGTACTTC

J: TRBJ2-5
V: TRBV5-1
size: NA
D: NA
CDR3: CASSLGPPPETQYF
DNA: TGCGCCAGCAGCTTGGGACCTCCCCCGGAGACCCAGTACTTC

J: TRBJ1-4
V: TRBV2
size: NA
D: NA
CDR3: CAGRQTTNEKLFF
DNA: TGTGCCGGAAGACAGACAACTAATGAAAAACTGTTTTTT

J: TRBJ2-2
V: TRBV12-5
size: NA
D: TRBD1
CDR3: CASAPGQPNTGELFF
DNA: TGTGCTAGTGCCCCGGGACAGCCGAACACCGGGGAGCTGTTTTTT

J: TRBJ2-1
V: TRBV27
size: NA
D: TRBD2
CDR3: CASRASGGREQFF
DNA: TGTGCCAGCAGGGCTAGCGGGGGCAGGGAGCAGTTCTTC

J: TRBJ1-4
V: TRBV29-1
size: NA
D: NA
CDR3: CSVGAGHEKLFF
DNA: TGCAGCGTTGGGGCAGGGCATGAAAAACTGTTTTTT

J: TRBJ2-3
V: TRBV29-1
size: NA
D: NA
CDR3: CSVRRLTDTQYF
DNA: TGCAGCGTCCGGCGGCTCACAGATACGCAGTATTTT

J: TRBJ1-1
V: TRBV6-6
size: NA
D: TRBD1
CDR3: CASDGTGMNTEAFF
DNA: TGTGCCAGCGACGGGACAGGTATGAACACTGAAGCTTTCTTT

J: TRBJ2-3
V: TRBV29-1
size: NA
D: NA
CDR3: CSVEPGNTDTQYF
DNA: TGCAGCGTTGAGCCAGGGAACACAGATACGCAGTATTTT

J: TRBJ1-1
V: TRBV5-1
size: NA
D: TRBD1
CDR3: CASSALQGMNTEAFF
DNA: TGCGCCAGCAGCGCTCTACAGGGGATGAACACTGAAGCTTTCTTT

J: TRBJ2-3
V: TRBV9
size: NA
D: NA
CDR3: CASGGDYTDTQYF
DNA: TGTGCCAGCGGCGGGGATTACACAGATACGCAGTATTTT

J: TRBJ2-2
V: TRBV4-2
size: NA
D: NA
CDR3: CASKERANTGELFF
DNA: TGTGCCAGTAAGGAGCGCGCGAACACCGGGGAGCTGTTTTTT

J: TRBJ2-3
V: TRBV5-4
size: NA
D: NA
CDR3: CASSLESPSTDTQYF
DNA: TGTGCCAGCAGCTTGGAATCCCCTAGCACAGATACGCAGTATTTT

J: TRBJ2-7
V: TRBV7-7
size: NA
D: NA
CDR3: CASSLAENYEQYF
DNA: TGTGCCAGCAGCTTAGCCGAAAACTACGAGCAGTACTTC

J: TRBJ2-5
V: TRBV5-1
size: NA
D: TRBD2
CDR3: CASSTNGGLAAQETQYF
DNA: TGCGCCAGCAGCACCAACGGGGGACTAGCGGCCCAAGAGACCCAGTACTTC

J: TRBJ2-7
V: TRBV3-1
size: NA
D: TRBD1
CDR3: CASSQRTGFNEQYF
DNA: TGTGCCAGCAGCCAAAGGACAGGGTTCAACGAGCAGTACTTC

J: TRBJ2-3
V: TRBV7-2
size: NA
D: TRBD2
CDR3: CASSLNGPSGGGFTDTQYF
DNA: TGTGCCAGCAGCTTAAATGGGCCTAGCGGGGGAGGTTTCACAGATACGCAGTATTTT

J: TRBJ2-7
V: TRBV5-6
size: NA
D: TRBD1
CDR3: CASSLYRGTGLNEQYF
DNA: TGTGCCAGCAGCTTATATCGTGGGACAGGACTCAACGAGCAGTACTTC

J: TRBJ2-7
V: TRBV24-1
size: NA
D: NA
CDR3: CATSDYTGLQYF
DNA: TGTGCCACCAGTGATTATACAGGTCTTCAGTACTTC

J: TRBJ2-5
V: TRBV29-1
size: NA
D: TRBD1
CDR3: CSTRQGGGETQYF
DNA: TGCAGCACTAGACAGGGGGGAGGAGAGACCCAGTACTTC

J: TRBJ2-7
V: TRBV24-1
size: few
D: TRBD2
CDR3: CATSDLSGGYVYEQYF
DNA: TGTGCCACCAGTGATCTTAGCGGGGGGTACGTCTACGAGCAGTACTTC

J: TRBJ2-2
V: TRBV12-3/TRBV12-4
size: NA
D: NA
CDR3: CASSDQNTGELFF
DNA: TGTGCCAGCAGTGATCAGAACACCGGGGAGCTGTTTTTT

J: TRBJ2-5
V: TRBV5-4
size: NA
D: NA
CDR3: CASRIGPQETQYF
DNA: TGTGCCAGCAGAATCGGACCCCAAGAGACCCAGTACTTC

J: TRBJ2-3
V: TRBV5-6
size: NA
D: NA
CDR3: CASSLVLSSDTQYF
DNA: TGTGCCAGCAGCTTGGTATTGAGTTCAGATACGCAGTATTTT

J: TRBJ2-7
V: TRBV20-1
size: NA
D: NA
CDR3: CSARDARAYEQYF
DNA: TGCAGTGCTAGAGATGCCAGAGCCTACGAGCAGTACTTC

J: TRBJ1-1
V: TRBV24-1
size: NA
D: NA
CDR3: CATRAGAEAFF
DNA: TGTGCCACCAGGGCGGGGGCTGAAGCTTTTTTT

J: TRBJ1-1
V: TRBV7-2
size: NA
D: NA
CDR3: CASSFTLGNTEAFF
DNA: TGTGCCAGCAGCTTTACCCTCGGGAACACTGAAGCTTTCTTT

J: TRBJ2-6
V: TRBV7-9
size: NA
D: TRBD1
CDR3: CASSWGRDRVSGANVLTF
DNA: TGTGCCAGCAGTTGGGGCCGGGACAGGGTCTCTGGGGCCAACGTCCTGACTTTC

J: TRBJ1-4
V: TRBV14
size: once
D: TRBD1
CDR3: CASSLLTGETNEKLFF
DNA: TGTGCCAGCAGCCTACTAACAGGGGAGACTAATGAAAAACTGTTTTTT

J: TRBJ1-2
V: TRBV10-2
size: NA
D: TRBD1
CDR3: CASRGQGLNYGYTF
DNA: TGCGCCAGCAGGGGACAGGGCCTCAACTATGGCTACACCTTC

J: TRBJ2-3
V: TRBV18
size: NA
D: NA
CDR3: CASSPAGMGTDTQYF
DNA: TGTGCCAGCTCACCCGCAGGGATGGGAACAGATACGCAGTATTTT

J: TRBJ2-5
V: TRBV7-2
size: NA
D: NA
CDR3: CASSGQTGPQETQYF
DNA: TGTGCCAGCAGCGGACAGACGGGGCCCCAAGAGACCCAGTACTTC

J: TRBJ1-2
V: TRBV5-6
size: NA
D: TRBD1
CDR3: CASSSGQGAYGYTF
DNA: TGTGCCAGCAGCTCCGGACAGGGGGCCTATGGCTACACCTTC

J: TRBJ2-2
V: TRBV7-9
size: NA
D: NA
CDR3: CASSPRDFLSGELFF
DNA: TGTGCCAGCAGCCCCAGGGACTTCCTCTCCGGGGAGCTGTTTTTT

J: TRBJ1-2
V: TRBV6-5
size: NA
D: NA
CDR3: CASRWNYGYTF
DNA: TGTGCCAGCAGGTGGAACTATGGCTACACCTTC

J: TRBJ2-5
V: TRBV5-1
size: NA
D: NA
CDR3: CASSIGQQETQYF
DNA: TGCGCCAGCAGCATCGGACAGCAAGAGACCCAGTACTTC

J: TRBJ2-1
V: TRBV5-1
size: NA
D: TRBD2
CDR3: CASSLGLADPAYNEQFF
DNA: TGCGCCAGCAGCCTCGGACTAGCGGACCCCGCCTACAATGAGCAGTTCTTC

J: TRBJ2-5
V: TRBV20-1
size: NA
D: NA
CDR3: CSVPGRVGTQYF
DNA: TGCAGTGTCCCAGGGCGGGTTGGGACCCAGTACTTC

J: TRBJ1-5
V: TRBV20-1
size: once
D: NA
CDR3: CSAPGGRNQPQHF
DNA: TGCAGTGCACCGGGGGGGAGAAATCAGCCCCAGCATTTT

J: TRBJ2-6
V: TRBV18
size: NA
D: NA
CDR3: CASSTQSSGANVLTF
DNA: TGTGCCAGCTCTACCCAGAGCTCTGGGGCCAACGTCCTGACTTTC

J: TRBJ1-2
V: TRBV21-1
size: NA
D: NA
CDR3: CASSKVSAGRGYTF
DNA: TGTGCCAGCAGCAAAGTTTCCGCAGGTCGGGGCTACACCTTC

J: TRBJ1-1
V: TRBV3-1
size: NA
D: NA
CDR3: CASSQAVARGSFEAFF
DNA: TGTGCCAGCAGCCAAGCCGTTGCCAGGGGATCCTTCGAAGCTTTCTTT

J: TRBJ1-4
V: TRBV20-1
size: NA
D: NA
CDR3: CSAMRHPGREKLFF
DNA: TGCAGTGCCATGAGGCATCCAGGGAGGGAAAAACTGTTTTTT

J: TRBJ2-7
V: TRBV6-1
size: once
D: NA
CDR3: CASSLHLQGSAYEQYF
DNA: TGTGCCAGCAGCCTACACTTACAGGGTAGCGCCTACGAGCAGTACTTC

J: TRBJ2-1
V: TRBV7-9
size: NA
D: NA
CDR3: CASSGRGGLYNEQFF
DNA: TGTGCCAGCAGCGGGCGCGGGGGCCTGTACAATGAGCAGTTCTTC